A single TCR beta chain is shown here with its context. This sample was included in a study of T cell responses to AZD1222 COVID-19 vaccine. V was trimmed by 5 bases and J by 6 bases, leaving 12 bases between them. The CDR3 contains 13 residues. CDR1 is MNHEY, CDR2 SVGAGI, per germline. Clones were sequenced by immunoSEQ multiplex PCR, and TCRdb holds only the in-frame ones, with some missing. The sample lists around 120,000 clones, roughly 90% occurring once. The chain links TRBV6-5 to TRBJ2-3; D uncertain. Sequenced material: peripheral blood, taken on day 0 of AZD1222 vaccination. The sequence was obtained from an adult in good health. The CDR3 loop reads CASSRSLGDTQYF. DNA of the CDR3: TGTGCCAGCAGTCGCTCTCTGGGGGATACGCAGTATTTT.